This T cell receptor beta chain was documented in a study of cytomegalovirus exposure and HLA in healthy donors. With respect to this clone: Its antigen is currently unknown.

After removal of 5 bases from V and 3 bases from J, the junction contained 8 bases not matched to a gene. CDR1 and CDR2 (germline): PRHDT, FYEKMQ (reference sequence). This CDR3 region has 15 residues. Vbeta (60) and Jbeta (13) primers were used in the PCR. Generated by immunoSEQ multiplex PCR, the TCRdb table keeps only in-frame clones and is missing some. The table includes over 95,000 clones, 70% to 80% detected once. Study results and caveats: Sequencing had likely introduced a cluster of highly shared sequence variants as an artifact.

V usage is TRBV13 and J usage is TRBJ2-7, with 9 bases identical to TRBD2. The sequenced sample consisted of PBMCs. This sequence was found in a man in his forties in good health and CMV-seronegative. The CDR3 sequence: CASSRSGGKNYEQYF. The CDR3 nucleotides read TGTGCCAGCAGCCGTAGCGGGGGCAAAAACTACGAGCAGTACTTC.